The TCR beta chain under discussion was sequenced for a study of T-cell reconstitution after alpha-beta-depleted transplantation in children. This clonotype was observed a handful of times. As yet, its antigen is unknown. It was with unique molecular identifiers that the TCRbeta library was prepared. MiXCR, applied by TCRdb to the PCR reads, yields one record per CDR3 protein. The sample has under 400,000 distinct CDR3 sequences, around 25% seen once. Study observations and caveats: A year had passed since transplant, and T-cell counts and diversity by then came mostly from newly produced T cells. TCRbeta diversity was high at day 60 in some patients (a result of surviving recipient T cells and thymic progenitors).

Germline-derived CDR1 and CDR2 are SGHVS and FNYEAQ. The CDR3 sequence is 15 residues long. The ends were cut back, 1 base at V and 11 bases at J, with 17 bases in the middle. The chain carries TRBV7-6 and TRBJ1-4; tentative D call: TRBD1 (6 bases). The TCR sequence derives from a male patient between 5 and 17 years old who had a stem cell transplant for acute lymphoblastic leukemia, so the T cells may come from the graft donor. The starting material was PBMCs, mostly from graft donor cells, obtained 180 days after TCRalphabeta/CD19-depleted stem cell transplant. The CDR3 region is CASSLGVGGAEKLFF. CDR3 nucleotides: TGTGCCAGCAGCTTAGGTGTTGGGGGGGCAGAGAAACTGTTTTTT.